Listed below are T cell receptor beta chains from one sample, sequenced in a study of blood T cell repertoires in COVID-19. Repertoires were generated with immunoSEQ multiplex PCR, while TCRdb's copy carries only in-frame clones and drops some. The sample includes about 310,000 clones, 85% of them seen just once. The sequenced sample consisted of PBMCs or T cells enriched from blood (not recorded which). The receptor set was obtained from a woman in her twenties or thirties who had been exposed to COVID-19. CDR3s include the opening cysteine and the closing phenylalanine or tryptophan. Fields, in order: J gene, clone size, D gene, V gene, CDR3 protein, CDR3 DNA. A D gene is named only where the DNA matches it firmly. The listing skips clone size in some rows; elsewhere it reads once, few, many or a size class.

TRBJ1-1 NA NA TRBV3-1/TRBV3-2 CASSLRGAGTEAFF TGTGCCAGCAGCCTACGGGGGGCGGGCACTGAAGCTTTCTTT
TRBJ1-4 NA TRBD1 TRBV6-6 CASSLRDRGLTTNEKLFF TGTGCCAGCAGTCTCCGGGACAGGGGGCTTACAACTAATGAAAAACTGTTTTTT
TRBJ1-2 NA TRBD1 TRBV28 CASRTTGGSYGYTF TGTGCCAGCAGAACGACAGGGGGCAGTTATGGCTACACCTTC
TRBJ1-1 NA NA TRBV6-4 CASSSTGYTEAFF TGTGCCAGCAGTTCAACAGGGTACACTGAAGCTTTCTTT
TRBJ1-5 once TRBD1 TRBV27 CASRTGPYQPQHF TGTGCCAGTAGGACAGGACCATATCAGCCCCAGCATTTT
TRBJ2-1 NA NA TRBV6-5 CASSFPGHTYNEQFF TGTGCCAGCAGTTTCCCGGGACACACCTACAATGAGCAGTTCTTC
TRBJ1-3 NA NA TRBV7-9 CASSARQGTGNTIYF TGTGCCAGCAGCGCCCGGCAGGGGACTGGAAACACCATATATTTT
TRBJ2-6 NA TRBD1 TRBV7-3 CASSTFRDRVAGANVLTF TGTGCCAGCAGCACGTTCCGGGACAGGGTGGCTGGGGCCAACGTCCTGACTTTC
TRBJ1-2 NA NA TRBV27 CASSLRLDRHNYGYTF TGTGCCAGCAGTTTACGCCTCGACAGGCACAACTATGGCTACACCTTC
TRBJ1-3 few NA TRBV5-5 CASSSGLNSGNTIYF TGTGCCAGCAGTTCGGGACTCAACTCTGGAAACACCATATATTTT
TRBJ1-1 NA TRBD1 TRBV6-5 CASSTGVNTEAFF TGTGCCAGCAGTACAGGGGTTAACACTGAAGCTTTCTTT
TRBJ1-5 NA NA TRBV9 CASSPLDIVPNRTCHSNQPQHF TGTGCCAGCAGCCCCTTGGACATCGTTCCAAATCGTACCTGTCATAGCAATCAGCCCCAGCATTTT
TRBJ1-1 NA TRBD1 TRBV7-3 CASSFGGAGGMNTEAFF TGTGCCAGCAGCTTTGGCGGGGCAGGGGGCATGAACACTGAAGCTTTCTTT
TRBJ1-5 NA NA TRBV2 CASKRRAGGNQPQHF TGTGCCAGCAAACGACGCGCGGGGGGCAATCAGCCCCAGCATTTT
TRBJ2-7 once NA TRBV7-9 CASSLSFSYEQYF TGTGCCAGCAGCTTATCCTTCAGCTACGAGCAGTACTTC
TRBJ2-3 NA TRBD2 TRBV24-1 CATSDSGTSGPLDTQYF TGTGCCACCAGTGACTCAGGGACTAGCGGGCCCCTAGATACGCAGTATTTT
TRBJ2-6 NA NA TRBV10-3 CAISNPEWRSGANVLTF TGTGCCATCAGTAATCCAGAATGGAGGTCTGGGGCCAACGTCCTGACTTTC
TRBJ2-7 NA NA TRBV5-5 CASSLASGAYGQYF TGTGCCAGCAGCTTGGCATCTGGGGCTTACGGGCAGTACTTC
TRBJ2-7 NA TRBD1 TRBV4-3 CASSRGRTGSYEQYF TGCGCCAGCAGCCGGGGGAGGACAGGGTCCTACGAGCAGTACTTC
TRBJ2-5 NA TRBD1 TRBV9 CASSARTGDIGETQYF TGTGCCAGCAGCGCCCGGACAGGGGATATTGGTGAGACCCAGTACTTC
TRBJ1-5 NA NA TRBV2 CASSEGHSNQPQHF TGTGCCAGCAGCGAAGGACACTCCAATCAGCCCCAGCATTTT
TRBJ2-1 NA TRBD2 TRBV24-1 CATSDPGLAGHEQFF TGTGCCACCAGTGATCCTGGACTAGCGGGACATGAGCAGTTCTTC
TRBJ2-7 NA NA TRBV3-1/TRBV3-2 CASSQDLIQHEQYF TGTGCCAGCAGCCAAGATCTCATACAGCACGAGCAGTACTTC
TRBJ1-5 NA NA TRBV19 CASDRYSNQPQHF TGTGCCAGTGACAGATATAGCAATCAGCCCCAGCATTTT
TRBJ2-2 NA TRBD1 TRBV7-3 CASSLQGAHGELFF TGTGCCAGCAGCTTACAGGGGGCTCACGGGGAGCTGTTTTTT
TRBJ2-1 NA TRBD2 TRBV11-2 CASSPGGSGRSYNEQFF TGTGCCAGCAGCCCAGGGGGTAGCGGGAGGTCCTACAATGAGCAGTTCTTC
TRBJ2-3 NA TRBD1 TRBV10-3 CAISGLVGQGISTDTQYF TGTGCCATCAGTGGTTTGGTGGGACAGGGGATTAGCACAGATACGCAGTATTTT
TRBJ1-1 NA NA TRBV18 CASSPAGATEAFF TGTGCCAGCTCACCTGCAGGGGCCACTGAAGCTTTCTTT
TRBJ1-6 NA NA TRBV28 CASIRQPNSPLHF TGTGCCAGCATCAGACAGCCTAATTCACCCCTCCACTTT
TRBJ1-2 few NA TRBV28 CASSLRTAQWGGYTF TGTGCCAGCAGTTTGCGGACAGCCCAGTGGGGAGGCTACACCTTC
TRBJ1-4 few NA TRBV29-1 CSVQPSINEKLFF TGCAGCGTTCAACCCAGTATTAATGAAAAACTGTTTTTT
TRBJ1-2 NA TRBD1 TRBV28 CASSLTGGNYGYTF TGTGCCAGCAGCCTCACAGGGGGCAACTATGGCTACACCTTC
TRBJ2-2 NA NA TRBV10-1 CASSESGRGPNTGELFF TGCGCCAGCAGTGAGTCGGGAAGGGGTCCGAACACCGGGGAGCTGTTTTTT
TRBJ2-3 NA TRBD1 TRBV5-1 CASSLGGQRTDTQYF TGCGCCAGCAGCTTGGGGGGACAGCGCACAGATACGCAGTATTTT
TRBJ2-5 once NA TRBV7-6 CASSLAKGSQYF TGTGCCAGCAGCTTAGCAAAAGGGAGCCAGTACTTC
TRBJ2-2 NA TRBD1 TRBV9 CASSPTGGSLGELFF TGTGCCAGCAGCCCGACAGGGGGCTCTCTCGGGGAGCTGTTTTTT
TRBJ1-5 NA TRBD1 TRBV27 CASAKDRGDNQPQHF TGTGCCAGCGCAAAAGACAGGGGCGATAATCAGCCCCAGCATTTT
TRBJ1-2 NA TRBD1 TRBV6-5 CAAREGGGIYGYTF TGTGCCGCCCGGGAGGGAGGGGGCATCTATGGCTACACCTTC
TRBJ2-7 NA TRBD2 TRBV5-1 CASSLGFGTSGDYEQYF TGCGCCAGCAGCTTGGGGTTCGGGACTAGCGGAGACTACGAGCAGTACTTC
TRBJ1-5 once TRBD1 TRBV5-1 CASSLGTGDGQPQHF TGCGCCAGCAGCTTGGGGACAGGGGACGGTCAGCCCCAGCATTTT
TRBJ1-3 few TRBD1 TRBV4-1 CASSDRDSFSGNTIYF TGCGCCAGCAGCGATAGGGACAGCTTCTCTGGAAACACCATATATTTT
TRBJ2-2 NA NA TRBV4-1 CASSFRLTGELFF TGCGCCAGCAGCTTTCGACTTACCGGGGAGCTGTTTTTT